The 28 T cell receptor beta chains listed next were all sequenced from one sample in a study of cytomegalovirus exposure and HLA in healthy donors. Vbeta (60) and Jbeta (13) primers were used in the PCR. Assay: immunoSEQ multiplex PCR; the TCRdb copy retains only in-frame clones and omits some. The sample contains about 160,000 clones, 85% of which appear only once. The sample taken for sequencing was PBMCs. The origin of the receptors is a boy aged 2 to 10 in good health and CMV-seronegative.

A remark on this clone: Germline is not matched at one junction end, which may reflect a read error. The J gene is TRBJ1-1, the V gene TRBV15, with D perhaps matching TRBD1 (6 bases). This CDR3 comprises 13 residues. Germline V lookup: CDR1 LNHNV, CDR2 YYDKDF (reference sequence). In DNA form, the CDR3 reads TGTGCCGCCAGCAGTGACAGGTCGGCTGAAGCTTTCTTT. It yields the protein CAASSDRSAEAFF.

The chain couples TRBV9 to TRBJ2-3; tentatively, D is TRBD2 (5 bases). CDR3 length equals 13 residues. Looked up from germline, CDR1 is SGDLS and CDR2 is YYNGEE. Trimming took 0 bases from V and 5 from J, leaving 7 bases between them. The CDR3 nucleotides read TGTGCCAGCAGCGTAGGTGGGAGAGATACGCAGTATTTT. This encodes CASSVGGRDTQYF. Drawing the rest from reference TRBV9 and TRBJ2-3, the complete variable domain is DSGVTQTPKHLITATGQRVTLRCSPRSGDLSVYWYQQSLDQGLQFLIQYYNGEERAKGNILERFSAQQFPDLHSELNLSSLELGDSALYFCASSVGGRDTQYFGPGTRLTVL.

The V call is TRBV27, the J call TRBJ2-7, with D unclear. Germline assignment: CDR1 MNHEY and CDR2 SMNVEV (reference sequence). V dropped 3 bases and J dropped 4 bases, with 10 bases sitting between them. CDR3 length: 13 amino acids. The CDR3 nucleotides are TGTGCCAGCAGTTTTGACGCGGAGTACGAGCAGTACTTC. Encoded protein: CASSFDAEYEQYF.

This rearrangement joins TRBV27 to TRBJ2-5; 8 bases line up with TRBD1. The DNA matches TRBJ2-7 better at its end, which makes the J call doubtful. CDR1 is MNHEY and CDR2 is SMNVEV in the germline V gene (reference sequence). This CDR3 spans 13 amino acids. CDR3 loop: CASYGTGVYEQYF. Written as DNA, the CDR3 is TGTGCCAGCTATGGGACAGGAGTCTACGAGCAGTACTTC.

This clone appeared once. This sequence joins TRBV5-5 and TRBJ2-7; 8 positions match TRBD2. The CDR3 spans 14 residues. The junction had 3 bases not matched to a gene; V was cut back by 0 bases and J by 4 bases. Germline V gives CDR1 SGHKS, CDR2 YYEKEE (reference sequence). The CDR3 spells CASSLATGGYEQYF. CDR3 nucleotide sequence: TGTGCCAGCAGCTTGGCCACGGGGGGGTACGAGCAGTACTTC.

The chain recombines TRBV7-2 with TRBJ1-5, with 10 nucleotides matching TRBD1. This CDR3 region has 16 residues. Looked up from germline, CDR1 is SGHTA and CDR2 is FQGNSA. J lost 4 bases, V lost 5 bases, and 8 bases had no gene match. Here the CDR3 reads CASSPAGTGVNQPQHF. The DNA of the CDR3 is TGTGCCAGCAGCCCGGCCGGGACAGGGGTAAATCAGCCCCAGCATTTT.

The V call is TRBV11-3, the J call TRBJ2-1; no reliable D call. Per germline, CDR1 SGHNT and CDR2 YENEEA. Trimming removed 0 bases from V and 5 bases from J, with 14 bases in between. The CDR3 covers 16 residues. In DNA form, the CDR3 reads TGTGCCAGCAGCTTAGAAGCGATCCCACCAAACAATGAGCAGTTCTTC. It translates to CASSLEAIPPNNEQFF.

The rearrangement links TRBV2 to TRBJ1-6, with 7 bases fitting TRBD1. This CDR3 spans 16 amino acids. V was pared by 7 bases and J by 0 bases, with 6 bases of the junction left unmatched. The V gene's germline CDR1 is SNHLY and CDR2 FYNNEI. This CDR3 is CASTLAGGSYNSPLHF. The DNA of the CDR3 is TGTGCCAGCACCCTCGCAGGGGGCTCCTATAATTCACCCCTCCACTTT.

The chain uses TRBV2 and TRBJ1-1, with 7 bases lining up with TRBD1. Germline CDR1 reads SNHLY; CDR2 reads FYNNEI. V lost 6 bases to trimming and J lost 4 bases; unmatched junction nucleotides: 11. The CDR3 extends over 15 amino acids. The CDR3 region has the DNA TGTGCCAGCAGAGATACAGGGGCGACGACCACTGAAGCTTTCTTT. This encodes CASRDTGATTTEAFF. The full variable domain, in which reference TRBV2 and TRBJ1-1 provide the parts outside the CDR3, is EPEVTQTPSHQVTQMGQEVILRCVPISNHLYFYWYRQILGQKVEFLVSFYNNEISEKSEIFDDQFSVERPDGSNFTLKIRSTKLEDSAMYFCASRDTGATTTEAFFGQGTRLTVV.

The chain has TRBV10-3 and TRBJ2-1, with D possibly matching TRBD1 (5 bases). Trimming took off 8 bases at V and 5 bases at J, with 16 bases between the two ends. This CDR3 is 14 amino acids long. Germline CDR1 is ENHRY and CDR2 is SYGVKD. CDR3 amino acids: CAISSPGKNNEQFF. CDR3 sequence (DNA): TGTGCCATCTCTTCCCCAGGGAAGAACAATGAGCAGTTCTTC.

This clone was detected only once. The V and J genes are TRBV2 and TRBJ1-1; D call uncertain. This CDR3 contains 13 residues. Germline loops: CDR1 SNHLY, CDR2 FYNNEI. Trimming took 3 bases from V and 4 from J, leaving 9 bases between them. The CDR3 nucleotides read TGTGCCAGCAGTGATTCGGGAGGCACTGAAGCTTTCTTT. Translated: CASSDSGGTEAFF.

In its sample, this clone was seen a few times. This chain connects TRBV29-1 to TRBJ2-3; 9 bases line up with TRBD2. The trim removed 6 bases at V and 1 base at J, leaving 2 bases unmatched. Germline CDR1 reads SQVTM; CDR2 reads ANQGSEA. CDR3 size: 13 residues. The CDR3 sequence is CSVIAGGTDTQYF. CDR3 nucleotide sequence: TGCAGCGTCATAGCGGGAGGCACAGATACGCAGTATTTT.

In DNA form, the CDR3 reads TGCGCCAGCAGCTCCTCAGGAATCGCTAACTATGGCTACACCTTC. Encoded protein: CASSSSGIANYGYTF. V and J are TRBV5-1 and TRBJ1-2, with D unclear. V lost 3 bases and J 0 bases, leaving 12 bases between the germline ends. The CDR3 length is 15 residues. CDR1 is SGHRS and CDR2 is YFSETQ in the germline V gene.

The chain recombines TRBV5-1 with TRBJ2-7, with D perhaps TRBD1 (6 bases). Germline loops: CDR1 SGHRS, CDR2 YFSETQ. The length of the CDR3 is 16 residues. Trimming took off 7 bases at V and 3 bases at J, with 23 bases between the two ends. The CDR3, as DNA: TGCGCCAGCGCGACTAAACAGGGACGAGGGGGCTACGAGCAGTACTTC. Translated: CASATKQGRGGYEQYF.

The chain links TRBV7-9 to TRBJ2-1, with D unclear. The CDR3 is made up of 16 amino acids. Germline CDR1 reads SEHNR; CDR2 reads FQNEAQ (reference sequence). The V end lost 3 bases, the J end lost 0 bases, and 12 bases lay between the germline ends. The CDR3 DNA is TGTGCCAGCAGCTTCGGAGAGGCCCCCTCCTACAATGAGCAGTTCTTC. This translates into CASSFGEAPSYNEQFF.

The CDR3 sequence is CASSVGTGSGYTF. For the CDR3, the DNA is TGTGCCAGCAGTGTGGGGACAGGGTCTGGCTACACCTTC. V usage is TRBV25-1 and J usage is TRBJ1-2; 9 bases align to TRBD1. CDR1 is MGHDK, CDR2 SYGVNS, per germline. V lost 4 bases to trimming and J lost 7 bases; unmatched junction nucleotides: 4. The CDR3 consists of 13 residues.

This chain joins TRBV10-3 and TRBJ2-1, with D maybe TRBD1 (7 bases). Germline values: CDR1 ENHRY, CDR2 SYGVKD. V shed 4 bases and J shed 9 bases, with 22 bases lying between them. The CDR3 is 16 residues long. The CDR3 DNA reads TGTGCCATCAGTGGGGCGGAGGGGGCAATCGCGCGTGAGCAGTTCTTC. Protein: CAISGAEGAIAREQFF.

The chain recombines TRBV10-3 with TRBJ2-3; D is possibly TRBD2 (7 bases). V dropped 10 bases and J dropped 7 bases, with 24 bases sitting between them. Germline CDR1 and CDR2: ENHRY and SYGVKD. There are 15 residues in the CDR3. CDR3 bases: TGTGCCACCGAAGGCCGCGGGGGCATCGGGAATACGCAGTATTTT. Encoded protein: CATEGRGGIGNTQYF.

The V call is TRBV4-2, the J call TRBJ1-2, with D unresolved. CDR1 is LGHNA and CDR2 is YNFKEQ in the germline V gene. V was trimmed by 1 base and J by 4 bases, leaving 13 bases between them. The CDR3 spans 15 residues. The CDR3 loop reads CASSQGGAPSYGYTF. The DNA of the CDR3 is TGTGCCAGCAGCCAAGGAGGCGCACCAAGCTATGGCTACACCTTC.

This chain joins TRBV5-1 and TRBJ1-3, with 7 bases that match TRBD1. From germline, CDR1 is SGHRS and CDR2 YFSETQ. Germline trimming cut 3 bases from V and 3 bases from J; bases unmatched to any gene: 3. This CDR3 is 14 amino acids long. CDR3 in amino acids: CASSYGQVGNTIYF. The CDR3 DNA is TGCGCCAGCAGCTACGGACAGGTTGGAAACACCATATATTTT.

The chain joins TRBV28 to TRBJ1-4, with D perhaps matching TRBD1 (5 bases). The germline V and J ends were trimmed by 3 bases and 5 bases, with 10 bases remaining between them. Germline loops: CDR1 MDHEN, CDR2 SYDVKM. The CDR3 runs to 14 residues. The CDR3 loop reads CASSFLRQNEKLFF. DNA for the CDR3: TGTGCCAGCAGTTTCCTTAGACAGAATGAAAAACTGTTTTTT.

This clone was seen just once. The chain uses TRBV27 and TRBJ2-1; 8 bases agree with TRBD1. This CDR3 region has 15 residues. J lost 4 bases, V lost 6 bases, and 8 bases had no gene match. CDR1 is MNHEY, CDR2 SMNVEV, per germline (reference sequence). The CDR3 DNA follows: TGTGCCAGCAGCCCCTCGACAGGGGCGTACAATGAGCAGTTCTTC. As protein: CASSPSTGAYNEQFF.

The chain joins TRBV5-4 to TRBJ2-7; a weak D match, TRBD2 (6 bases). This CDR3 has 12 residues. The V end lost 3 bases, the J end lost 6 bases, and 10 bases lay between the germline ends. The germline V gene encodes CDR1 SGHNT and CDR2 YYREEE (reference sequence). The CDR3: CASSSRGGEQYF. As DNA, the CDR3 is TGTGCCAGCAGCTCAAGGGGAGGCGAGCAGTACTTC.

This rearrangement joins TRBV6-6 to TRBJ2-7, with a tentative D call TRBD1 (5 bases). The V and J ends lost 4 bases and 3 bases respectively, with 7 bases between them. The CDR3 consists of 12 residues. The germline V gene has CDR1 MNHNY and CDR2 SVGAGI (reference sequence). The CDR3 nucleotides are TGTGCCAGCAGTTTCCAGGGCTACGAGCAGTACGTC. Translated, it gives CASSFQGYEQYV.

This chain connects TRBV6-6 to TRBJ1-2; tentative D call: TRBD1 (5 bases). This CDR3 region has 13 residues. CDR1 MNHNY and CDR2 SVGAGI come from the germline V gene (reference sequence). The V and J ends lost 2 bases and 3 bases respectively, with 7 bases between them. The CDR3 sequence: CASSYGGDYGYTF. For the CDR3, the DNA is TGTGCCAGCAGTTACGGAGGGGACTATGGCTACACCTTC.

The rearrangement uses TRBV18 and TRBJ2-3; 7 bases map to TRBD1. There are 14 residues in the CDR3. The V gene end was trimmed by 3 bases and the J gene end by 1 base; junction bases not matched to a gene: 1. Looked up from germline, CDR1 is KGHSH and CDR2 is LQKENI. CDR3 coding DNA: TGTGCCAGCTCACCTACAGGGGGCACAGATACGCAGTATTTT. This gives the protein CASSPTGGTDTQYF.

The chain uses TRBV5-4 and TRBJ1-5; possibly TRBD1 for D (5 bases). Per germline, CDR1 SGHNT and CDR2 YYREEE (reference sequence). V was pared by 5 bases and J by 0 bases, with 9 bases between. The CDR3 consists of 14 residues. In DNA, the CDR3 is TGTGCCAGCAGGACAGATTATAGCAATCAGCCCCAGCATTTT. The encoded protein is CASRTDYSNQPQHF.

The chain has TRBV28 and TRBJ2-1; tentatively, D is TRBD2 (6 bases). In germline, CDR1 is MDHEN, CDR2 SYDVKM. V lost 3 bases and J lost 7, with 16 bases in between. CDR3 length equals 15 residues. CDR3 nucleotides: TGTGCCAGCAGTTTGGTGGGGAGGATGGTGAATGAGCAGTTCTTC. Protein sequence: CASSLVGRMVNEQFF.